The T cell receptor (beta chain) under discussion was sequenced for a study of blood T cells in healthy people across ages. Study summary: Researchers report that template switching captured about one barcoded beta molecule per two T cells. Overall study results and limits: The unknown donor CMV status may have confounded expanded clonotype changes. Observed TCR beta diversity showed a strong correlation with the percentage of naive T cells as measured by flow cytometry. The recorded TCR beta diversity per million T cells decreased in a roughly linear manner with age.

The CDR3 runs 14 residues. The ends lost 6 bases at V and 11 bases at J; junction bases unmatched: 13. The germline V gene has CDR1 LGHDT and CDR2 YNNKEL (reference sequence). Comments on this clonotype: What it binds is unknown.

For the second PCR, which ran for roughly 6 to 11 cycles, a sample-barcoded 5' primer and a J-beta primer mix were used. One entry per CDR3 protein results from TCRdb running MiXCR on the 5' RACE reads. The sample records fewer than 2,000,000 distinct CDR3 sequences, around 40% being singletons. The specimen sequenced was blood. This rearrangement joins TRBV3-1 to TRBJ1-1; 9 bases map to TRBD1. The clonotype comes from a human donor in good health. In DNA form, the CDR3 reads TGTGCCAGCAGTCCTTCAAACAGGGGGCGCCCGGCTTTCTTT. Its translation is CASSPSNRGRPAFF.